The clone carrying this T cell receptor (beta chain) turned up a few times. Its antigen remains unidentified. For TCR, cDNA came from 5'RACE template switching, which added a universal primer site and UMIs. MiXCR, applied by TCRdb to the 5' RACE reads, yields one record per CDR3 protein. The profile covers hundreds of thousands of distinct CDR3 sequences, with roughly 12% appearing a single time and 14% to 15% taken by the ten largest. This entry belongs to a study of T cells after yellow fever vaccination. Study findings and constraints: The study found a weaker secondary response that peaked faster, day 5 versus 15.

The CDR3 extends over 17 amino acids. J gave up 0 bases and V 6 bases, and 7 bases lay outside the gene matches. In germline, CDR1 is SNHLY, CDR2 FYNNEI. The source was PBMCs, collected on the day of the yellow fever booster vaccination. The source of this sequence is a man aged 30 to 45 who received the YFV17D yellow fever vaccine. The chain uses TRBV2 and TRBJ2-1; 11 bases are a match to TRBD2. The CDR3 loop is CASRSGLAALSYNEQFF. CDR3 bases: TGTGCCAGCAGGTCGGGACTAGCGGCCCTCTCCTACAATGAGCAGTTCTTC.